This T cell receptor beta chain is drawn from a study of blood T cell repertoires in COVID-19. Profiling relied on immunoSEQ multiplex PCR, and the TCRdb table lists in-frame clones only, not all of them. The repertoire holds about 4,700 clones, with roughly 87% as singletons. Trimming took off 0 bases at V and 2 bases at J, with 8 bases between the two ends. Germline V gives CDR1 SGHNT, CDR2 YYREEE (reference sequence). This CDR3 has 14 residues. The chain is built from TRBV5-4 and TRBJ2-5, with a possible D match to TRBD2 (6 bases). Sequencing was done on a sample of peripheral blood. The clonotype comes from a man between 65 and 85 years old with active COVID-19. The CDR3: CASSLGRGQETQYF. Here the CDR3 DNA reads TGTGCCAGCAGCTTGGGTCGGGGGCAAGAGACCCAGTACTTC. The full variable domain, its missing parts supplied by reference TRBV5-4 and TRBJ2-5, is ETGVTQSPTHLIKTRGQQVTLRCSSQSGHNTVSWYQQALGQGPQFIFQYYREEENGRGNFPPRFSGLQFPNYSSELNVNALELDDSALYLCASSLGRGQETQYFGPGTRLLVL.